This T cell receptor beta chain was obtained from a study of cytomegalovirus exposure and HLA in healthy donors. Findings of the study overall: In vitro experiments confirmed that three CMV-associated chains were specific for CMV antigens.

Trimming removed 5 bases from V and 7 bases from J; junction bases left unmatched: 17. CDR3 length: 17 residues. Germline V lookup: CDR1 LNHDA, CDR2 SQIVND (reference sequence). The data were produced by immunoSEQ multiplex PCR, yet TCRdb's version contains in-frame clones alone and is incomplete. This sample has about 78,000 clones, with 90% to 96% found just once. Notes on this clone: The antigen is not known.

The specimen was PBMCs. The chain employs TRBV19 and TRBJ2-1, with TRBD2 identical over 7 bases. This TCR was recovered from a young man in good health and CMV-seropositive. DNA of the CDR3: TGTGCCAGTAGTTCCATTCCTCAAGGACTAGGAAAAAATGAGCAGTTCTTC. This codes for CASSSIPQGLGKNEQFF. The whole variable domain, remainder taken from reference TRBV19 and TRBJ2-1, is DGGITQSPKYLFRKEGQNVTLSCEQNLNHDAMYWYRQDPGQGLRLIYYSQIVNDFQKGDIAEGYSVSREKKESFPLTVTSAQKNPTAFYLCASSSIPQGLGKNEQFFGPGTRLTVL.